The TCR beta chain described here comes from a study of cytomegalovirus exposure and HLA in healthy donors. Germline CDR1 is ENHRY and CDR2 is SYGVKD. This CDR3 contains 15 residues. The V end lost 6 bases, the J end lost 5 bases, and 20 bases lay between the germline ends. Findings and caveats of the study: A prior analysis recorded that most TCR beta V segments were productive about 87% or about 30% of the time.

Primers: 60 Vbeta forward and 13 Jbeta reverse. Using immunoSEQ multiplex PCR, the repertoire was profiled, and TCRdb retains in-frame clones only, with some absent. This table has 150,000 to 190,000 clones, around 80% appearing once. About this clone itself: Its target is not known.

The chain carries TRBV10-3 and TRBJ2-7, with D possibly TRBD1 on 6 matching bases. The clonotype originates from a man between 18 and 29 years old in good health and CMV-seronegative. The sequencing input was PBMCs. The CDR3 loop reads CAISPRAGELHEQYF. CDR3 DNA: TGTGCCATCAGCCCCCGGGCAGGGGAGCTCCACGAGCAGTACTTC.